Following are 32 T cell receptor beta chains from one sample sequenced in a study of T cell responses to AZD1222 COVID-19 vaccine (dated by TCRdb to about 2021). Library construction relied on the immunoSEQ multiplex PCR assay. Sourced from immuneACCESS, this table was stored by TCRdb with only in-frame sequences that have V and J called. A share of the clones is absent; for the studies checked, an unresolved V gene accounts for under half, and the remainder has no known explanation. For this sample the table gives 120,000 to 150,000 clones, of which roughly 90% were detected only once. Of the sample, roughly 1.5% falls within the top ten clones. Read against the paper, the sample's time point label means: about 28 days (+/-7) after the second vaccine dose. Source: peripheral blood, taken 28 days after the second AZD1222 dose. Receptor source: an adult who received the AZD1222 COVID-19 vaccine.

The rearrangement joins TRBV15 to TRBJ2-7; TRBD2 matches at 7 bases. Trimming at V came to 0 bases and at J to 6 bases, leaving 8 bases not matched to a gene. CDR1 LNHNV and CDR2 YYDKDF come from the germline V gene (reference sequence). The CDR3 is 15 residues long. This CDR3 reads CATSRDRLAAGEQYF. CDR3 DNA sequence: TGTGCCACCAGCAGAGATCGACTAGCAGCGGGCGAGCAGTACTTC.

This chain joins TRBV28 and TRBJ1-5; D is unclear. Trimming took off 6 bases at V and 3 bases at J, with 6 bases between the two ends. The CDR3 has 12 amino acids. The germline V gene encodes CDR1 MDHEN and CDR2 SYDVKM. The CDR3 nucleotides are TGTGCCAGCAGGATTCTCAATCAGCCCCAGCATTTT. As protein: CASRILNQPQHF.

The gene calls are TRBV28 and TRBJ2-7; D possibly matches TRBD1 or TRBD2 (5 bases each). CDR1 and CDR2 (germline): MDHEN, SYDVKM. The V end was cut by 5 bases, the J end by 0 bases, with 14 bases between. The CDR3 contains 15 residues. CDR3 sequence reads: CASSPGTAFSYEQYF. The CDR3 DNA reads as TGTGCCAGCAGTCCCGGGACGGCTTTCTCCTACGAGCAGTACTTC.

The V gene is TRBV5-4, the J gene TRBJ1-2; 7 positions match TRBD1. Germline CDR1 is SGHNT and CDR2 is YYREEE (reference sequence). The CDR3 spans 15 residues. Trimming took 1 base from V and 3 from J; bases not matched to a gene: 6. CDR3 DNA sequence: TGTGCCAGCAGCTTGACAGGGGATTCACACTATGGCTACACCTTC. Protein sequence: CASSLTGDSHYGYTF.

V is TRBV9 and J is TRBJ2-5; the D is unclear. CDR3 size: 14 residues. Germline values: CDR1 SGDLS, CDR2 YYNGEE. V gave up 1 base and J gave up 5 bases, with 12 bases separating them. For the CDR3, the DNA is TGTGCCAGCAGCGTAACTGGAGTCGGGGAGACCCAGTACTTC. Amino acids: CASSVTGVGETQYF.

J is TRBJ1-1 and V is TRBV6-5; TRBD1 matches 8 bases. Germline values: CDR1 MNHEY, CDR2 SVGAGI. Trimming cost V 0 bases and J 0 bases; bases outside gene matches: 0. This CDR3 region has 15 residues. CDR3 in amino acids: CASSYSGQVNTEAFF. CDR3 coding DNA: TGTGCCAGCAGTTACTCGGGACAGGTGAACACTGAAGCTTTCTTT.

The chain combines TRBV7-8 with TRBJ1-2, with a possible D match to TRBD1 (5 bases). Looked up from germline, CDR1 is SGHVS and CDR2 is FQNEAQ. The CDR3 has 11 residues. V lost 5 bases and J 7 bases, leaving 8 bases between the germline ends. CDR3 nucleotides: TGTGCCAGCAGCCCAGGGATTGGCTACACCTTC. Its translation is CASSPGIGYTF.

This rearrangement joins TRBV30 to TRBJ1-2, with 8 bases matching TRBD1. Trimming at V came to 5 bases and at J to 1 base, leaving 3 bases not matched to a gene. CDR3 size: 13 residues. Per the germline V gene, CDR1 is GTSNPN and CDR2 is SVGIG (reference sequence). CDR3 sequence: CAWWTGLNYGYTF. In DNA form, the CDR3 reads TGTGCCTGGTGGACAGGGCTTAACTATGGCTACACCTTC.

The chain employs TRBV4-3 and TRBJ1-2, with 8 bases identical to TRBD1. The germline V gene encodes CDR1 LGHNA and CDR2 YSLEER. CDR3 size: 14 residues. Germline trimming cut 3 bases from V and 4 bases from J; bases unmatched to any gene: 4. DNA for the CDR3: TGCGCCAGCAGCCAGGGGGGACAGGTCTATGGCTACACCTTC. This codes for CASSQGGQVYGYTF.

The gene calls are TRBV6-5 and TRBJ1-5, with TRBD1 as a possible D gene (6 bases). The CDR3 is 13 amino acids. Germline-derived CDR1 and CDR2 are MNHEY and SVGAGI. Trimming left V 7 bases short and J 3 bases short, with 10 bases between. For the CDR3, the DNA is TGTGCCAGCAATGGGGGGCCCAATCAGCCCCAGCATTTT. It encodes CASNGGPNQPQHF.

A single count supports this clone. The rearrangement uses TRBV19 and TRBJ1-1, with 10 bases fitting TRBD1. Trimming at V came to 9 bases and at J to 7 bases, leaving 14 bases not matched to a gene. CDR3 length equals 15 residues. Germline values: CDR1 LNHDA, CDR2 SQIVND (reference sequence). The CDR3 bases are TGTGCCAGCCTAACCCCGGGACAGGGGATGGGTGAAGCTTTCTTT. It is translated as CASLTPGQGMGEAFF.

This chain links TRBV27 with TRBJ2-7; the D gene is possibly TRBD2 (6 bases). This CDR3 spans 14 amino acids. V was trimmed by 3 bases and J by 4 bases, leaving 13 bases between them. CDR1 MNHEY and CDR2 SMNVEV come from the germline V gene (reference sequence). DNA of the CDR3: TGTGCCAGCAGTTTGCGGCTCGGGACTTACGAGCAGTACTTC. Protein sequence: CASSLRLGTYEQYF.

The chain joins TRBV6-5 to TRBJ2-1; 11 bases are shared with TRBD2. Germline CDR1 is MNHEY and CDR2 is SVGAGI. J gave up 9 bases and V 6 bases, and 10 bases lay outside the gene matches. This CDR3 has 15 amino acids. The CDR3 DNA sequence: TGTGCCAGCAGGGGATTCACCGGGACTAGCGGTGAGCAGTTCTTC. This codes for CASRGFTGTSGEQFF.

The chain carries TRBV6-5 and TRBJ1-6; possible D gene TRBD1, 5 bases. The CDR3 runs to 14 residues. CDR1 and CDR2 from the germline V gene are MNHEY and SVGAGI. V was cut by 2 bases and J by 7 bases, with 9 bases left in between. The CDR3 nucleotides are TGTGCCAGCAGTTACAGGGGTGGGAATTCACCCCTCCACTTT. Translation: CASSYRGGNSPLHF.

The CDR3 loop is CASSGLEISYEQYF. CDR3 sequence (DNA): TGCGCCAGCAGTGGGTTAGAGATTTCCTACGAGCAGTACTTC. This rearrangement joins TRBV23-1 to TRBJ2-7; D remains ambiguous. TRBV23-1 is placed among ORFs of uncertain function. CDR3 length: 14 amino acids. The germline V and J ends were trimmed by 5 bases and 1 base, with 12 bases remaining between them.

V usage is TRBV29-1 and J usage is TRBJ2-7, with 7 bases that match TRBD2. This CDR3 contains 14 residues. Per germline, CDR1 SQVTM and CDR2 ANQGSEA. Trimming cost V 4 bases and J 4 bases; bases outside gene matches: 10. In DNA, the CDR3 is TGCAGCGTTGCGGTTGGACTAGGGAGGTACGAGCAGTACTTC. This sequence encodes CSVAVGLGRYEQYF.

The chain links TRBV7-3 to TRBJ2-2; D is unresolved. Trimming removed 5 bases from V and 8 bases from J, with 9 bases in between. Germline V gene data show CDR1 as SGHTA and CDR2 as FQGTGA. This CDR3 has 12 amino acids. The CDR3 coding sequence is TGTGCCAGCAGCCAAGTTGGGGGGGAGCTGTTTTTT. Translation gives CASSQVGGELFF.

The CDR3 reads CASSLAGGSRRSYEQYF. For the CDR3, the DNA is TGTGCCAGCTCACTAGCGGGAGGATCCCGCCGGTCCTACGAGCAGTACTTC. The chain employs TRBV19 and TRBJ2-7, with TRBD2 matching 12 bases. CDR3 length: 17 amino acids. The germline CDR1 and CDR2 sequences are LNHDA and SQIVND (reference sequence). Trimming at V came to 9 bases and at J to 1 base, leaving 13 bases not matched to a gene.

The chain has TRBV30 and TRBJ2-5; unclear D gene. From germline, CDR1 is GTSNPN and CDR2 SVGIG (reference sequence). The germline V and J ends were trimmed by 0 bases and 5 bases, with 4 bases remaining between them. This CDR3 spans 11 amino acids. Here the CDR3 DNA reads TGTGCCTGGAGTGTCGAGGAGACCCAGTACTTC. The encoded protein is CAWSVEETQYF.

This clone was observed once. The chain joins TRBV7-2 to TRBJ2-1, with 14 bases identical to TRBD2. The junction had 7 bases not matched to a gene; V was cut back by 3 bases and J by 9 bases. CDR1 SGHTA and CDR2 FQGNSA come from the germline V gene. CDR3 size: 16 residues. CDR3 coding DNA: TGTGCCAGCAGCTTTAGTGGGACTAGCGGGAGTGGTGAGCAGTTCTTC. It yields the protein CASSFSGTSGSGEQFF.

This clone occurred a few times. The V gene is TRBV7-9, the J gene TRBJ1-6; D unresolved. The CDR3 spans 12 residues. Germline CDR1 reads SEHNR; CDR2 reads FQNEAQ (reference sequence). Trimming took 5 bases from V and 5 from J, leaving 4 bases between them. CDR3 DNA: TGTGCCAGCAGCCAAGATAATTCACCCCTCCACTTT. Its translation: CASSQDNSPLHF. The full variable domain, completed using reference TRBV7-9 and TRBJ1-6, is DTGVSQNPRHKITKRGQNVTFRCDPISEHNRLYWYRQTLGQGPEFLTYFQNEAQLEKSRLLSDRFSAERPKGSFSTLEIQRTEQGDSAMYLCASSQDNSPLHFGNGTRLTVT.

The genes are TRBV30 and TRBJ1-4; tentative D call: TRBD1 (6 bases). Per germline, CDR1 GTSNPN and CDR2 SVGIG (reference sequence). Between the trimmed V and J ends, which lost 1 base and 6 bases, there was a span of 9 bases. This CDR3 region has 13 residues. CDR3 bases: TGTGCCTGGAGTGGGGGGGCAGATGAAAAACTGTTTTTT. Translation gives CAWSGGADEKLFF.

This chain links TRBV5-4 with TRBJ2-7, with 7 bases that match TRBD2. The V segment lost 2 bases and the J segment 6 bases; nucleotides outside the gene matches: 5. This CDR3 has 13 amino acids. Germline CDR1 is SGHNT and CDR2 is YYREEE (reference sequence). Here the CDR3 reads CASSFGLVGEQYF. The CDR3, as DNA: TGTGCCAGCAGCTTCGGACTAGTAGGCGAGCAGTACTTC.

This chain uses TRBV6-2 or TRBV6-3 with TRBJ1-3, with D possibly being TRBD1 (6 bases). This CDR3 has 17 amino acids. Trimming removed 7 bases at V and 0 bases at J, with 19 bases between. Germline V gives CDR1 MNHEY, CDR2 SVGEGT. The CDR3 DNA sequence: TGTGCCAGCACCCCACAGGGCAGGGGACACTCTGGAAACACCATATATTTT. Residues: CASTPQGRGHSGNTIYF.

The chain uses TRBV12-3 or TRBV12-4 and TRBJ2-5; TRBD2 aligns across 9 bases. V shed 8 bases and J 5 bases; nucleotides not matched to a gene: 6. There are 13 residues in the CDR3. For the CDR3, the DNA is TGTGCCAGCGGGGGACTAGCATGGGAGACCCAGTACTTC. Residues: CASGGLAWETQYF.

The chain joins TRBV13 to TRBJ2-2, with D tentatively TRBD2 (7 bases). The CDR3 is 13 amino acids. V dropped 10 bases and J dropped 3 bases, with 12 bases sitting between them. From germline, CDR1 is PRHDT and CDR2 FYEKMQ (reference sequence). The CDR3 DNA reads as TGTGCCATAGGGGGGGAGGACACCGGGGAGCTGTTTTTT. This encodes CAIGGEDTGELFF.

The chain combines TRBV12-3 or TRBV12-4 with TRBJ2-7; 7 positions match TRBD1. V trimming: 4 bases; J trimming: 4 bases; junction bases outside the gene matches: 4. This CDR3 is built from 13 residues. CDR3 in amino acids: CASSSWDSYEQYF. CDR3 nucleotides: TGTGCCAGCAGTTCCTGGGACAGTTACGAGCAGTACTTC.

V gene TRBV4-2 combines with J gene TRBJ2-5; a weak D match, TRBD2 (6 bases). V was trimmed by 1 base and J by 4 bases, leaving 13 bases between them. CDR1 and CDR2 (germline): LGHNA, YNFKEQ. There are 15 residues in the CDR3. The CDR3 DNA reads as TGTGCCAGCAGCCAAGTGGGGGGAATACCAGAGACCCAGTACTTC. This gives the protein CASSQVGGIPETQYF.

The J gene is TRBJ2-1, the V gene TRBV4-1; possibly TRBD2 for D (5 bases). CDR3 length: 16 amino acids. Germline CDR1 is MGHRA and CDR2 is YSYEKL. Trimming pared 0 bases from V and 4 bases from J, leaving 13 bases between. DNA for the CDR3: TGCGCCAGCAGCCAAGATAGCGCGAGGAGGTACAATGAGCAGTTCTTC. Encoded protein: CASSQDSARRYNEQFF.

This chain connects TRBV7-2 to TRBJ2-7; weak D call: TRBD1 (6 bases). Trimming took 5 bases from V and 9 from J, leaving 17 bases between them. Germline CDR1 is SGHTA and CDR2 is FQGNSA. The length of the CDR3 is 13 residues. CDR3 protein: CASSTQTGNGQYF. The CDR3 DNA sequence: TGTGCCAGCAGCACCCAAACAGGGAACGGGCAGTACTTC.

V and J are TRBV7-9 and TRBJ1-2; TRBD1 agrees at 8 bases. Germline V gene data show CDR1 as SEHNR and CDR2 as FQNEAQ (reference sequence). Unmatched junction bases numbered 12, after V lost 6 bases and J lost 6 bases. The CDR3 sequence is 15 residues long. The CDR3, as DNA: TGTGCCAGCAGAGACGACAGGGGAGAAGAGCATGGCTACACCTTC. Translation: CASRDDRGEEHGYTF.

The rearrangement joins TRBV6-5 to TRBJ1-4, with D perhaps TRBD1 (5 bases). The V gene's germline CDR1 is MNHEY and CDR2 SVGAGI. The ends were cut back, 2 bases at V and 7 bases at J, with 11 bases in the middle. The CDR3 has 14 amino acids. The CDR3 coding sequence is TGTGCCAGCAGTTACAGGGGCGCGGGTGAAAAACTGTTTTTT. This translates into CASSYRGAGEKLFF.